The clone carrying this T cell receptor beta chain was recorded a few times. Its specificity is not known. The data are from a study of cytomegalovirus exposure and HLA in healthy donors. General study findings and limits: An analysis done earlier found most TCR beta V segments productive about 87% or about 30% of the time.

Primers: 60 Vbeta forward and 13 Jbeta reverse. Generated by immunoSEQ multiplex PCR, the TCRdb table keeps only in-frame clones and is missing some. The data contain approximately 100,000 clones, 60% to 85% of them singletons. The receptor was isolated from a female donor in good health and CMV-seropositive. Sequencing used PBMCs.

CDR3 sequence (DNA): TGTGCCAGCAGCCCAGCGAACACCGGGGAGCTGTTTTTT. Its protein product is CASSPANTGELFF. The V call is TRBV5-5, the J call TRBJ2-2; D is unclear. V was clipped by 4 bases and J by 0 bases, with 4 bases between them. The CDR3 has 13 amino acids. Germline CDR1 is SGHKS and CDR2 is YYEKEE (reference sequence).